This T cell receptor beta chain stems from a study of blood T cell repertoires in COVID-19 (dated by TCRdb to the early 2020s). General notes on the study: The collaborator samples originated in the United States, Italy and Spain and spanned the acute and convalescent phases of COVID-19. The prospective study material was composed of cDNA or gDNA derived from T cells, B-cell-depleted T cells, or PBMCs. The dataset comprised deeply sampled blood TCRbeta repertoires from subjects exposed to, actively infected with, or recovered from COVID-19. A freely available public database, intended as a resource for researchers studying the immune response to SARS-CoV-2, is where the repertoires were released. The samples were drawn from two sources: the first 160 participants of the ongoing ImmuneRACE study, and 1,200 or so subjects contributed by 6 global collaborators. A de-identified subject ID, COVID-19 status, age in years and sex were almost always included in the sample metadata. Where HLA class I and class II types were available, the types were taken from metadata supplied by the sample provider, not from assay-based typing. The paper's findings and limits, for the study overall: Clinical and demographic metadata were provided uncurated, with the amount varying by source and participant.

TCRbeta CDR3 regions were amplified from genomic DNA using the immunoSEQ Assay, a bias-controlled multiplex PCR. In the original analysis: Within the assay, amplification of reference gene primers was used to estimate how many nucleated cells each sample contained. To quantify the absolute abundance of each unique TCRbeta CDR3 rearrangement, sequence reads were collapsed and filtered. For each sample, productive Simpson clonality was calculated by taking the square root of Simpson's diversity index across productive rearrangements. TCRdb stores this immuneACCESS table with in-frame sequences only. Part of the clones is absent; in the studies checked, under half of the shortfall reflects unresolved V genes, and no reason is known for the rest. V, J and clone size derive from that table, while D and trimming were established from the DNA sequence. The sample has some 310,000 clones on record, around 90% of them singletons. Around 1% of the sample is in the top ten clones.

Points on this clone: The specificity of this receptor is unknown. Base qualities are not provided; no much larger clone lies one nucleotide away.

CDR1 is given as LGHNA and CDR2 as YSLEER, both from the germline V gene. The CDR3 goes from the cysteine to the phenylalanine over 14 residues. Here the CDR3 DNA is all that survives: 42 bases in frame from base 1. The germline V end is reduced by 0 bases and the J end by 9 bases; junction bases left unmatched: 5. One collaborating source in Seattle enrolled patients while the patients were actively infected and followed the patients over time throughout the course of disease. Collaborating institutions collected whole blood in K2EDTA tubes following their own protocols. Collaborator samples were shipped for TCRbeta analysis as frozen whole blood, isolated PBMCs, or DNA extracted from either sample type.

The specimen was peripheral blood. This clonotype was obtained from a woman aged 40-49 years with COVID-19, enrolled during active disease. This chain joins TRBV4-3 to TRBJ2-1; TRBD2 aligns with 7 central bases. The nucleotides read TGCGCCAGCAGCCAAGATAACGGGGGGTCTGAGCAGTTCTTC. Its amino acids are CASSQDNGGSEQFF.